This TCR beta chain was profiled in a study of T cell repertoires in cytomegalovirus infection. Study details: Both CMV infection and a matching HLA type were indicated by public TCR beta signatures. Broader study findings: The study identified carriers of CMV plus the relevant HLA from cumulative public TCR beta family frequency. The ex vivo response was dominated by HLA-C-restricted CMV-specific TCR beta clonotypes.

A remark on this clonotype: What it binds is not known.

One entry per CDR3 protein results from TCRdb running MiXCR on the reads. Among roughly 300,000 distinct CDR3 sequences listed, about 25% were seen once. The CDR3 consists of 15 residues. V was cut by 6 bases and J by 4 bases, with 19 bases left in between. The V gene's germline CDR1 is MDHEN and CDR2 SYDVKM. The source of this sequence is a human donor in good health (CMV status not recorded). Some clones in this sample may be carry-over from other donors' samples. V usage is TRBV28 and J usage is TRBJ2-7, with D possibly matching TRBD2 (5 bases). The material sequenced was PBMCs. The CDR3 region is CASSPFLAAPYEQYF. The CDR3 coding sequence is TGTGCCAGCAGCCCTTTTCTAGCCGCCCCTTACGAGCAGTACTTC.